One T cell receptor beta chain is described in this entry. The clone's antigen remains unknown. Base qualities are not at hand, and no much larger clone is one base apart. At the junction V is shortened by 9 bases and J by 5 bases, with 11 bases in between. The CDR3, cysteine through phenylalanine, is 12 amino acids long. Only the CDR3 portion is preserved as DNA: 36 bases, with reading frame beginning at the first base. Taken from the germline V gene (reference sequence), the CDR1 and CDR2 loops are LNHDA and SQIVND. The data belong to a study of molecular identifiers for immune sequencing clone quantification (dated by TCRdb to between 2018 and 2020). Some background on the complete study: For a replicate experiment, RNA from roughly 20,000 or 100,000 naive CD8 T cells was divided into five aliquots, and four of the five aliquots were sequenced. CD8 T cells were used in a methods study to benchmark molecular-identifier clustering-based TCR repertoire sequencing (MIDCIRS) and TCR RNA copy counting.

Library preparation employed PCR. Sequencing took place on a NextSeq 500. Bulk TCR libraries were generated as previously described, with the TCR primers listed in Table S5 used. Total RNA was purified with the Qiagen AllPrep DNA/RNA kit. Before any analysis, reads coming from multiple sequencing runs of the same library were combined into one pool. In the authors' own workflow: Reads were retained only if an exact TCR constant sequence was present, and the retained reads were trimmed to 150 nt and grouped according to their 12-nt molecular barcodes. Within each barcode group, reads were sub-clustered at a 15% Levenshtein threshold, and quality-weighted consensus sequences were built per RNA molecule. Non-functional sequences were excluded, and lower-count sequences lying one edit away from another sequence were also excluded. Barcode sub-clusters with fewer than 20% of the maximum read count were removed, based on fitting two negative binomial distributions. TCRdb took the public reads, trimmed them with fastp at Q25, ran MiXCR for clone calling and kept in-frame beta chains. CDR3 protein duplicates are merged, each entry listing the most common genes and DNA. Here the V and J calls rest on TCRdb's processing, not on the authors' analysis. The sample table shows about 500,000 distinct CDR3 sequences, and around 23% are seen once. The top ten hold 0.76% of the sample.

Points the paper makes about the study in general: Modeling gave about 3.2 recovered TCR RNA copies per cell versus around 10 by digital PCR, implying approximately 30% capture efficiency. In CMV-specific effector cells, clones with more than 20 RNA copies accounted for over 99% of molecules, whereas in naive cells such clones accounted for under 1%. Identical TCR molecules sharing a barcode could cause highly expanded clone sizes to be underestimated. Spiked-in Jurkat TCR RNA equivalent to a single cell was reported to be detectable even among approximately 1 million naive CD8 T cells. The naive libraries included spiked-in Jurkat TCR RNA (roughly eleven copies' worth), and this Jurkat TCR RNA is not part of the donor repertoire. When barcode sub-clustering was not used, chimeric consensus sequences inflated TCR diversity, with chimeras reaching as high as 47%.

Libraries of naive CD8 T cells were generated from approximately 20,000 to 1,000,000 sorted cells, with 10%, 30% or 50% of the purified RNA used. On a BD FACSAria II, naive CD8 T cells were FACS-sorted as CD8+CD4-CCR7+CD45RA+ and collected into RLT Plus buffer. Detection sensitivity was tested by spiking Jurkat RNA equal to about 10 TCR copies' worth into samples containing roughly 18,000-1,000,000 naive CD8 T cells. Enrichment of CD8 T cells was done with RosetteSep CD8+ T Cell Enrichment Cocktail plus Ficoll-Paque, and ACK red cell lysis came afterward. The sequence is built from TRBV19 and TRBJ1-5; 5 matching bases give a weak D call of TRBD1. Sequenced material: naive CD8+ T cells from blood, with Jurkat cell RNA spiked in. Reading the label with the study, this specimen's cell subset or site is: FACS-sorted CD8+CD4-CCR7+CD45RA+ naive T cells. This TCR was recovered from a human donor in good health. Some libraries in this study had Jurkat cell RNA spiked in. CDR3 loop: CASWGGYQPQHF. In nucleotide form, the sequence is TGTGCCAGCTGGGGCGGTTATCAGCCCCAGCATTTT.